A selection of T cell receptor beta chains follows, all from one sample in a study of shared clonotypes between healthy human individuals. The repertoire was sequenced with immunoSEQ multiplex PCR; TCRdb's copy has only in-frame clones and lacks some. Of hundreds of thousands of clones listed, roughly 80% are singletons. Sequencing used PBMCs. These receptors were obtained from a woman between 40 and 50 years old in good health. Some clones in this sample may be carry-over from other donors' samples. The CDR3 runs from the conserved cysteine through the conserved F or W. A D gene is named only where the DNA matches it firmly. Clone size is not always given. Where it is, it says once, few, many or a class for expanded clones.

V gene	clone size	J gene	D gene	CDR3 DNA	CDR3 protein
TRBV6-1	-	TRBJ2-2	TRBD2	TGTGCCAGCAGGATGGGCGGGAGTAGCGGGGAGCTGTTTTTT	CASRMGGSSGELFF
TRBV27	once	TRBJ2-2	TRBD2	TGTGCCAGCAGCCAAAAAGCCTGGACTAGCGGGAGTGGGGACGGGGAGCTGTTTTTT	CASSQKAWTSGSGDGELFF
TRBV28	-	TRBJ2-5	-	TGTGCCAGCAGTTTATGGCGTCCGGGGGCCGTGGAGACCCAGTACTTC	CASSLWRPGAVETQYF
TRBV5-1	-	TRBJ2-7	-	TGCGCCAGCAGCTTACCCAAACCCCGCCAGGGTTACCTTGATACCCATTACGAGCAGTACTTC	CASSLPKPRQGYLDTHYEQYF
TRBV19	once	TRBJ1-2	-	TGTGCCAGTAGTGAGCAGGCACAGCTTAACTATGGCTACACCTTC	CASSEQAQLNYGYTF
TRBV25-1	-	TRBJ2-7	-	TGTGCCAGCAGTGAATATAGTGGACGAGTAAGTACCTACGAGCAGTACTTC	CASSEYSGRVSTYEQYF
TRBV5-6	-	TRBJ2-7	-	TGTGCCAGCAGCTTGGGTGGGAACTCCTACGAGCAGTACTTC	CASSLGGNSYEQYF
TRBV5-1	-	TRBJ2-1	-	TGCGCCAGCAGCTTGGATCGGAGCTTGGATGAGCAGTTCTTC	CASSLDRSLDEQFF
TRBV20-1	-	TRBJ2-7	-	TGCAGTGGGGGAGGGGGCTACGAGCAGTACTTC	CSGGGGYEQYF
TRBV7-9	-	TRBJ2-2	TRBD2	TGTGCCAGCAGCTTCGGGACTAGCGGGAGTTGGACCGGGGAGCTGTTTTTT	CASSFGTSGSWTGELFF
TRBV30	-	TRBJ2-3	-	TGTGCCTGGAGGGGGCGGGATGGAGTCACAGATACGCAGTATTTT	CAWRGRDGVTDTQYF
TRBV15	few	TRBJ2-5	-	TGTGCCACCAGCAGAGATAGCCAAGAGACCCAGTACTTC	CATSRDSQETQYF
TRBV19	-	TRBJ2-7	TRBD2	TGTGCCAGTAGTCCGTTAGCGGGAGTAGGCTACGAGCAGTACTTC	CASSPLAGVGYEQYF
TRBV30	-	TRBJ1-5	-	TGTGCCTGGAGTGGCGACAGAAATCAGCCCCAGCATTTT	CAWSGDRNQPQHF
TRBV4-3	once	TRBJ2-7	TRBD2	TGCGCCAGCAGTCTCAGCCGGGACTATGGGCCCTACGAGCAGTACTTC	CASSLSRDYGPYEQYF
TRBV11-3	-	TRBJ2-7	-	TGTGCCAGCAGCTTAGATAATGGCTACGAGCAGTACTTC	CASSLDNGYEQYF
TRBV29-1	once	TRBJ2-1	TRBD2	TGCAGCGTCGCCACGGCGGCGGGGGTGTACAATGAGCAGTTCTTC	CSVATAAGVYNEQFF
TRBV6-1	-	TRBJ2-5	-	TGTGCCAGCAGTCCTCCGGGACAAGAGACCCAGTACTTC	CASSPPGQETQYF
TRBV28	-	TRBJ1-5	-	TGTGCCAGCAGTGGGGGGGGCGATCAGCCCCAGCATTTT	CASSGGGDQPQHF
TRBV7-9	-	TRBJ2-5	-	TGTGCCAGCAGCTTAGGGAGTCCTTCCCAAGAGACCCAGTACTTC	CASSLGSPSQETQYF
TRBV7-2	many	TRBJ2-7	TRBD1	TGTGCCAGCAGCTTAGACAGGGGGAGCTACGAGCAGTACTTC	CASSLDRGSYEQYF
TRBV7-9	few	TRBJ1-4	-	TGTGCCAGCAGCTTACATTCCTGGCCAGAAAAACTGTTTTTT	CASSLHSWPEKLFF
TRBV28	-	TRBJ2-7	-	TGTGCCAGCAGTTTAACGTTTAGCCTCTACGAGCAGTACTTC	CASSLTFSLYEQYF
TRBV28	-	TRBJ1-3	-	TGTGCCAGCAGTACAGGGCCTGGAAACACCATATATTTT	CASSTGPGNTIYF
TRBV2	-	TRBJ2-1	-	TGTGCCAGCCGTTTCGTGTCCTACAATGAGCAGTTCTTC	CASRFVSYNEQFF
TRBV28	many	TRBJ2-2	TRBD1	TGTGCCAGCAGCACTCGGGACAGCCCGAACACCGGGGAGCTGTTTTTT	CASSTRDSPNTGELFF
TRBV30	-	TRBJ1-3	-	TGTGCCTGGACACGGATCGCCGCCTCTGGAAACACCATATATTTT	CAWTRIAASGNTIYF
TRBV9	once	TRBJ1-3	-	TGTGCCAGCAGCGTAGCTACGGGGGGCTTGGGCTCTGGAAACACCATATATTTT	CASSVATGGLGSGNTIYF
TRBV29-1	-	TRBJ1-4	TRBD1	TGCAGCGTTGATGCGACCGGGACAGCTGAAAAACTGTTTTTT	CSVDATGTAEKLFF
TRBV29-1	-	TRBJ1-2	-	TGCAGCGTTTCAGAGTTCGACTATGGCTACACCTTC	CSVSEFDYGYTF
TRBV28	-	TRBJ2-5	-	TGTGCCAGCACCCTGGGCGGGGCAGAGGGGGAGACCCAGTACTTC	CASTLGGAEGETQYF
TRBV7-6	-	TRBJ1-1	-	TGTGCCAGCAGCTTAGTGCGGGGGTGGGACACTGAAGCTTTCTTT	CASSLVRGWDTEAFF
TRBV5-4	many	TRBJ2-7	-	TGTGCCAGCAGCTTCACAGGGAGCAACGAGCAGTACTTC	CASSFTGSNEQYF
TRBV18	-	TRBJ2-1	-	TGTGCCAGCTCACCAATCGGACACACCAAAAACGAGCAGTTCTTC	CASSPIGHTKNEQFF
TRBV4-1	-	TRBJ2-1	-	TGCGCCAGCAGCCAAGGGGCAAGCTCCTACAATGAGCAGTTCTTC	CASSQGASSYNEQFF
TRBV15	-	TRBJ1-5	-	TGTGCCACCAGCAGCGACCCGACAGCCAGCCAGCATTTT	CATSSDPTASQHF
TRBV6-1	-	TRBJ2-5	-	TGTGCCAGCAGTGTACCCCTTGGGGGCGGGAGACGCCTAAACCCAGTGACCCAGTACTTC	CASSVPLGGGRRLNPVTQYF
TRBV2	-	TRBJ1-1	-	TGTGCCAGCAGTACCGCCGGGACAAACTCTGAAGCTTTCTTT	CASSTAGTNSEAFF
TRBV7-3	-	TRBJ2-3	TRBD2	TGTGCCAGCAGCTCTCGGACTAGCGGGAGGTGGGATACGCAGTATTTT	CASSSRTSGRWDTQYF
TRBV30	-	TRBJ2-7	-	TGTGCCTGGAGTGGAGGGTCTCCTAGTTTGTACTTC	CAWSGGSPSLYF
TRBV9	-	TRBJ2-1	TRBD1	TGTGCCAGCAGCCCGCATCCCACAGGGGACCATGAGCAGTTCTTC	CASSPHPTGDHEQFF
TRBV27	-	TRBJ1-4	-	TGTGCCAGCAGCCTCGGATCCCAAAATGAAAAACTGTTTTTT	CASSLGSQNEKLFF
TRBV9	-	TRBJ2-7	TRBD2	TGTGCCAGCAGCGTAGGGCTAGCGGGAGGCTACGAGCAGTACTTC	CASSVGLAGGYEQYF
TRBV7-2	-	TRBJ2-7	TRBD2	TGTGCCAGCAGCTTAGTGGGGACTAGCGACCCCTACGAGCAGTACTTC	CASSLVGTSDPYEQYF
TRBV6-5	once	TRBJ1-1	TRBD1	TGTGCCAGCAGTTTAAGGACAGGGGGCACTGAAGCTTTCTTT	CASSLRTGGTEAFF
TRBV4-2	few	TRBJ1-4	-	TGTGCCAGCAGCCCCCATTTGGCCAGTAGTGAAAAACTGTTTTTT	CASSPHLASSEKLFF
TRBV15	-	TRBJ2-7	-	TGTGCCACCAGCAGAGATCGAGGGCGGGCCGAGCAGTACTTC	CATSRDRGRAEQYF
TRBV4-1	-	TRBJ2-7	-	TGCGCCAGCAGCCAAGAAAGGGAGCTAGCCTACGAGCAGTACTTC	CASSQERELAYEQYF
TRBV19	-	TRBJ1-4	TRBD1	TGTGCCAGTAGTTTCACAGGGGATACTGAAAAACTGTTTTTT	CASSFTGDTEKLFF
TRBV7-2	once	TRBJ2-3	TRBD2	TGTGCCAGCAGCCGGGGTTCAGGACTAGGGGCAGATACGCAGTATTTT	CASSRGSGLGADTQYF
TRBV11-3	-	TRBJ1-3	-	TGTGCCAGCACCCATACCGCGGACGGTAGCTCTGGAAACACCATATATTTT	CASTHTADGSSGNTIYF
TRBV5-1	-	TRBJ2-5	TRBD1	TGCGCCAGCAGCTTGTGGGGACAGGGGGCAGGAGAGACCCAGTACTTC	CASSLWGQGAGETQYF
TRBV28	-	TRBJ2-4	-	TGTGCCAGCAGTTTCTACAGCGGTGGGGACATTCAGTACTTC	CASSFYSGGDIQYF